One TCR beta chain is described in this entry. This specimen comes from a study of T cells expressing NK-cell markers. Using the 5' RACE reads, TCRdb records one entry per CDR3 protein without DNA. The table for this sample gives more than 400,000 distinct CDR3 sequences. Material: blood T cells: a sorted CD56 or NKG2C T cell subset, CD4+ or CD8+ T cells, or bulk PBMC T cells (not recorded which). This TCR came from a woman between 18 and 70 years old in good health.

The CDR3 reads CASTPGAAAGYTF. J is TRBJ1-2 and V is TRBV12-3 or TRBV12-4; there is no DNA to check the TCRdb D call of TRBD1. The CDR3 extends over 13 amino acids.